The clone carrying this T cell receptor beta chain has a count of ten or more. The target antigen is unknown. TCRdb passed the 5' RACE reads through MiXCR, listing each CDR3 protein once. The sample has a few hundred thousand distinct CDR3 sequences; roughly 4.3% are singletons. The entry originates in a study of T cells after yellow fever vaccination. Study-wide results and caveats: Shared CD4/CD8 clonotypes were a small share, likely from convergent recombination. A weaker but faster secondary response was observed, peaking on day 5 versus 15.

CDR1 is MDHEN, CDR2 SYDVKM, per germline. Trimming removed 6 bases at V and 1 base at J, with 9 bases between. This CDR3 has 13 amino acids. This TCR was sampled from a man between 18 and 35 years old who received the YFV17D yellow fever vaccine. This chain connects TRBV28 to TRBJ2-5; TRBD1 might be the D (5 bases). Specimen: PBMCs, collected 5 days after the yellow fever booster vaccination. CDR3 DNA: TGTGCCAGCAGGCCCCAGGGCCAAGAGACCCAGTACTTC. It is translated as CASRPQGQETQYF.